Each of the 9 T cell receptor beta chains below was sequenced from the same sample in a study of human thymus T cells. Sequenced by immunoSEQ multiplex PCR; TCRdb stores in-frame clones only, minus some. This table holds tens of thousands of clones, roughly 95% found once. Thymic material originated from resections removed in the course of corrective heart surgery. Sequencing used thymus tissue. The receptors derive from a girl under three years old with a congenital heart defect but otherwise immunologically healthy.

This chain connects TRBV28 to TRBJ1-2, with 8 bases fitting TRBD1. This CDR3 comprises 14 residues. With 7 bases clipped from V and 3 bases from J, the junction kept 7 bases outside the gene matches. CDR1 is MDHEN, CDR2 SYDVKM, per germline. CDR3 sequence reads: CASTPDRGDYGYTF. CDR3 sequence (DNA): TGTGCCAGCACCCCTGACAGGGGTGACTATGGCTACACCTTC.

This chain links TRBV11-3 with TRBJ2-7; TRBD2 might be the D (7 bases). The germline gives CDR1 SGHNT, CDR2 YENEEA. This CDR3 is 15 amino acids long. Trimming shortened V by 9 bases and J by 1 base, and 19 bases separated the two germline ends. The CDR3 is CARILGAGASYEQYF. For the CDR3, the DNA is TGTGCCAGAATCTTGGGGGCGGGAGCTTCCTACGAGCAGTACTTC. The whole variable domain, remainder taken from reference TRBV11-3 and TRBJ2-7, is EAGVVQSPRYKIIEKKQPVAFWCNPISGHNTLYWYLQNLGQGPELLIRYENEEAVDDSQLPKDRFSAERLKGVDSTLKIQPAELGDSAVYLCARILGAGASYEQYFGPGTRLTVT.

The CDR3 region is CASSQEVLEQSSYNEQFF. The CDR3 nucleotides read TGTGCCAGCAGCCAAGAGGTCCTCGAACAAAGCTCCTACAATGAGCAGTTCTTC. This chain uses TRBV4-2 with TRBJ2-1; the D is unclear. Trimming took 0 bases from V and 0 from J, leaving 15 bases between them. The CDR3 runs 18 residues. CDR1 is LGHNA, CDR2 YNFKEQ, per germline.

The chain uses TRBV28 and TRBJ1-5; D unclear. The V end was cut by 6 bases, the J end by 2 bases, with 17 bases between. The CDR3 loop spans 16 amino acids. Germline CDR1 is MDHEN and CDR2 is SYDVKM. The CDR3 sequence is CASSPPTGRCNQPQHF. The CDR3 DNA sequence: TGTGCCAGCAGCCCCCCGACGGGAAGGTGCAATCAGCCCCAGCATTTT.

DNA of the CDR3: TGCGCCAGCAGCCAAGCAGAATACTATGGCTACACCTTC. Translation gives CASSQAEYYGYTF. The gene calls are TRBV4-3 and TRBJ1-2; D is unclear. Trimming pared 1 base from V and 3 bases from J, leaving 6 bases between. CDR1 and CDR2 from the germline V gene are LGHNA and YSLEER. The CDR3 has 13 amino acids.

The CDR3 bases are TGTGCCAGCAGCCCGGGCAGGGGGCAGGAAAAACTGTTTTTT. It yields the protein CASSPGRGQEKLFF. J is TRBJ1-4 and V is TRBV5-5; TRBD1 aligns across 8 bases. CDR3 length: 14 residues. The V and J ends lost 4 bases and 8 bases, in that order; junction bases with no gene match: 7. Looked up from germline, CDR1 is SGHKS and CDR2 is YYEKEE (reference sequence).

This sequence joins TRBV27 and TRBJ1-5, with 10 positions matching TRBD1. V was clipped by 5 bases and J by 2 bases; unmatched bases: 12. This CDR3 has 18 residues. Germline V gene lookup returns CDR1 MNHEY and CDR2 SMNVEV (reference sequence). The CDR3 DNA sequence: TGTGCCAGCAGTCCAAGACAGGGGGCAATTGTGGGCAATCAGCCCCAGCATTTT. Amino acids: CASSPRQGAIVGNQPQHF.

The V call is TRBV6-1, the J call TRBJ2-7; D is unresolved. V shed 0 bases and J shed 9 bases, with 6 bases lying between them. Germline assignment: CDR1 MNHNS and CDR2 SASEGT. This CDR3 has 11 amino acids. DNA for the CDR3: TGTGCCAGCAGTGAAGCTTGGCGGCAGTACTTC. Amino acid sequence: CASSEAWRQYF.

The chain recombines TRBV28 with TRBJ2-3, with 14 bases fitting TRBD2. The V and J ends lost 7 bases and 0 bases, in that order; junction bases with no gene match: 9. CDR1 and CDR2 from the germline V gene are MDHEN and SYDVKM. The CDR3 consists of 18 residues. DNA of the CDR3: TGTGCCAGCACCTCCGGGACTAGCGGGAGTGGGAGCACAGATACGCAGTATTTT. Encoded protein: CASTSGTSGSGSTDTQYF.